The sequence of this T cell receptor beta chain was determined in a study of blood T cells in healthy people across ages. Study-level points and caveats: Naive CD4+ cell counts and diversity both ran higher in long-lived than in aged donors.

With respect to this clonotype: Its specificity is not known.

A second roughly 7 to 12 cycle PCR used barcoded and J-beta primers. Each cDNA molecule received a tag from a template-switch adaptor that had 12 random nucleotides. MiXCR, run by TCRdb on the 5' RACE reads, gives a single entry per CDR3 protein. The table has 800,000 to 950,000 distinct CDR3 sequences, approximately 49% seen once. This CDR3 comprises 12 residues. Germline CDR1 reads SQVTM; CDR2 reads ANQGSEA. Trimming left V 6 bases short and J 0 bases short, with 3 bases between. The origin of this receptor is a man younger than 45 in good health. The chain uses TRBV29-1 and TRBJ2-6; unclear D gene. Sequencing was done on a sample of blood. CDR3 DNA: TGCAGCGTAACCTCTGGGGCCAACGTCCTGACTTTC. Its translation is CSVTSGANVLTF.